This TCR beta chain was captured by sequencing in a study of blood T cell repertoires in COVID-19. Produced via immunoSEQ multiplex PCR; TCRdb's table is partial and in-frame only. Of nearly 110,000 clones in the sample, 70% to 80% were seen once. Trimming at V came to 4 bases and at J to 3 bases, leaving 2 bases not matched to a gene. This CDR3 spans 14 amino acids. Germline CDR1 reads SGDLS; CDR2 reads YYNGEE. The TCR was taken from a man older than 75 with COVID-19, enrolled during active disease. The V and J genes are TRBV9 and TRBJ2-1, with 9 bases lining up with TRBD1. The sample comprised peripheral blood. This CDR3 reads CASSRDRDYNEQFF. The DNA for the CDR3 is TGTGCCAGCAGCCGGGACAGGGACTACAATGAGCAGTTCTTC.